This TCR beta chain derives from a study of PD-1 blockade in classical Hodgkin lymphoma. No patient escaped relapse after autologous stem cell transplantation, and brentuximab vedotin exposure varied. Clones were sequenced by immunoSEQ multiplex PCR, and TCRdb holds only the in-frame ones, with some missing. The data contain about 7,300 clones, 60% to 85% of them seen just once; the ten biggest clones take up around 45%. V was trimmed by 3 bases and J by 6 bases, leaving 9 bases between them. Per the germline V gene, CDR1 is LNHDA and CDR2 is SQIVND (reference sequence). The CDR3 contains 13 residues.

The TCR originated in a human donor with classical Hodgkin lymphoma. V and J are TRBV19 and TRBJ1-5, with D maybe TRBD1 (5 bases). Here the sequenced sample was peripheral blood mononuclear cells (PBMCs), taken before the second cycle of nivolumab. CDR3 protein: CASSIRGGQPQHF. The DNA of the CDR3 is TGTGCCAGTAGTATTCGGGGCGGTCAGCCCCAGCATTTT. Filled out from reference TRBV19 and TRBJ1-5, the complete variable domain reads DGGITQSPKYLFRKEGQNVTLSCEQNLNHDAMYWYRQDPGQGLRLIYYSQIVNDFQKGDIAEGYSVSREKKESFPLTVTSAQKNPTAFYLCASSIRGGQPQHFGDGTRLSIL.